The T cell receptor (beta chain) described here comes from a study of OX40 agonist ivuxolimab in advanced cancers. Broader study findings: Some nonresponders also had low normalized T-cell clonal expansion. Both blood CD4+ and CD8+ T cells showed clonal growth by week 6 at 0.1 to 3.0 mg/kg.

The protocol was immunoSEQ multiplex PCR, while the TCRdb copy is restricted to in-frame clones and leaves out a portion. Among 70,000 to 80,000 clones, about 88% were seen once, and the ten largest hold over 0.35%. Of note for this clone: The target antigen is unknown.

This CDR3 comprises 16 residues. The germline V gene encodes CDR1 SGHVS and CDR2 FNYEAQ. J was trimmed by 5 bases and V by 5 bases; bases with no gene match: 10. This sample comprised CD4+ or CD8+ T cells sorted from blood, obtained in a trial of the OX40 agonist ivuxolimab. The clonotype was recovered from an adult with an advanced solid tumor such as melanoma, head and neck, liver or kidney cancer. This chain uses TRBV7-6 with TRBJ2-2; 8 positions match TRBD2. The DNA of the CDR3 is TGTGCCAGCAGCCCCGTTAGCCGCGGGGGGACCGGGGAGCTGTTTTTT. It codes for CASSPVSRGGTGELFF.